The clone carrying this T cell receptor beta chain was seen more than once but under ten times. Its antigen remains unknown. PCR primers comprised 60 Vbeta and 13 Jbeta primers. The repertoire was sequenced with immunoSEQ multiplex PCR; TCRdb's copy has only in-frame clones and lacks some. Of roughly 100,000 clones in the sample, approximately 70% are singletons; the top ten hold roughly 11%. From germline, CDR1 is LGHNA and CDR2 YNFKEQ. With V trimmed by 4 bases and J by 0 bases, 9 bases remained unmatched. The CDR3 is made up of 18 amino acids. These data belong to a study of cytomegalovirus exposure and HLA in healthy donors. Study outcomes and limitations: In a later analysis, a missense DCLRE1C variant was linked to TCR beta V- and J-gene trimming.

This clonotype was sampled from a man aged 40-55 years in good health and CMV-seropositive. The J gene is TRBJ2-6, the V gene TRBV4-2; 7 positions agree with TRBD2. Sequencing used PBMCs. The CDR3 loop reads CASSPHSGGPSGANVLTF. The CDR3 region has the DNA TGTGCCAGCAGCCCCCATTCGGGAGGCCCCTCTGGGGCCAACGTCCTGACTTTC.